This passage covers 14 T cell receptor beta chains from one sample sequenced in a study of human thymus T cells. Profiling relied on immunoSEQ multiplex PCR, and the TCRdb table lists in-frame clones only, not all of them. The sample records more than 45,000 clones, 94% being singletons. Input material: blood. The receptors were gathered from a boy under two years old with a congenital heart defect but otherwise immunologically healthy.

This clone was seen once. This chain links TRBV4-2 with TRBJ2-4, with TRBD2 matching over 13 bases. The CDR3 loop spans 19 amino acids. Germline V gives CDR1 LGHNA, CDR2 YNFKEQ. The V and J ends lost 4 bases and 3 bases, in that order; junction bases with no gene match: 12. CDR3 sequence: CASSLSGTSGIHYKNIQYF. The CDR3 bases are TGTGCCAGCAGCCTATCCGGGACTAGCGGGATCCACTACAAAAACATTCAGTACTTC.

This clone was counted once. The gene calls are TRBV29-1 and TRBJ2-7; the match to TRBD2 covers 10 bases. The ends lost 6 bases at V and 4 bases at J; junction bases unmatched: 9. The CDR3 length is 14 residues. Germline assignment: CDR1 SQVTM and CDR2 ANQGSEA. The CDR3 loop reads CSVKGLADYYEQYF. CDR3 bases: TGCAGCGTGAAAGGACTAGCGGACTATTACGAGCAGTACTTC.

This chain uses TRBV9 with TRBJ2-3, with 9 bases identical to TRBD2. Trimming at V came to 0 bases and at J to 4 bases, leaving 6 bases not matched to a gene. The CDR3 is made up of 16 amino acids. The germline gives CDR1 SGDLS, CDR2 YYNGEE. The CDR3 here is CASSVGAGGGSDTQYF. The CDR3 DNA follows: TGTGCCAGCAGCGTAGGGGCGGGAGGGGGGTCAGATACGCAGTATTTT.

The chain uses TRBV2 and TRBJ1-1; possibly TRBD1 for D (5 bases). The CDR3 contains 13 residues. V lost 6 bases, J lost 1 base, and 9 bases lay in between. The V gene's germline CDR1 is SNHLY and CDR2 FYNNEI. In DNA form, the CDR3 reads TGTGCCAGCAGATCGACAGAGAACACTGAAGCTTTCTTT. Translating it yields CASRSTENTEAFF.

J is TRBJ2-7 and V is TRBV6-5, with no clear D. Germline V gene sequence: CDR1 MNHEY, CDR2 SVGAGI. The CDR3 loop spans 12 amino acids. The V end lost 6 bases, the J end lost 2 bases, and 8 bases lay between the germline ends. In DNA, the CDR3 is TGTGCCAGCAGCCGTGACCCCTACGAGCAGTACTTC. Amino acid sequence: CASSRDPYEQYF.

V gene TRBV7-9 combines with J gene TRBJ1-2; 8 nucleotides agree with TRBD1. The CDR3 runs to 13 residues. V shed 1 base, J shed 5 bases, and the junction held 0 bases outside the gene matches. Germline CDR1 SEHNR, CDR2 FQNEAQ (reference sequence). CDR3 DNA sequence: TGTGCCAGCAGCTTAGGGACAGGGTATGGCTACACCTTC. This sequence encodes CASSLGTGYGYTF.

The rearrangement links TRBV6-5 to TRBJ2-7, with TRBD2 as a possible D gene (6 bases). The CDR3 is made up of 14 amino acids. Germline CDR1 is MNHEY and CDR2 is SVGAGI. The ends were cut back, 6 bases at V and 2 bases at J, with 14 bases in the middle. CDR3 sequence reads: CASSQIRTTYEQYF. Written as DNA, the CDR3 is TGTGCCAGCAGCCAAATCAGGACTACCTACGAGCAGTACTTC.

The chain has TRBV7-9 and TRBJ1-2; D not certain. The CDR3 runs 13 residues. From germline, CDR1 is SEHNR and CDR2 FQNEAQ (reference sequence). Trimming took off 1 base at V and 2 bases at J, with 5 bases between the two ends. Written as DNA, the CDR3 is TGTGCCAGCAGCTTAGACAAAAACTATGGCTACACCTTC. Residues: CASSLDKNYGYTF.

The chain is built from TRBV10-3 and TRBJ2-7, with a possible D match to TRBD1 (7 bases). V gave up 10 bases and J gave up 3 bases, with 19 bases separating them. CDR1 is ENHRY, CDR2 SYGVKD, per germline. The length of the CDR3 is 14 residues. The CDR3: CATGLEGAVYEQYF. Here the CDR3 DNA reads TGTGCCACCGGATTGGAGGGGGCAGTCTACGAGCAGTACTTC.

Concerning this clone: A junction boundary mismatches the germline segment, possibly from a read error. The chain employs TRBV27 and TRBJ2-3; 12 nucleotides align to TRBD2. Per germline, CDR1 MNHEY and CDR2 SMNVEV (reference sequence). CDR3 length: 16 residues. CDR3 bases: TGCGCCTCCTCGGGTGCATCTAGCGGGAGGGGGTTGGCGCAGTATTTT. Translation gives CASSGASSGRGLAQYF.

V and J are TRBV5-1 and TRBJ2-4; D is ambiguous. The CDR3 consists of 15 residues. V lost 0 bases and J 3 bases, leaving 10 bases between the germline ends. The germline V gene has CDR1 SGHRS and CDR2 YFSETQ. The CDR3 DNA reads TGCGCCAGCAGCTTGGAGGGCCGGGTCAAAAACATTCAGTACTTC. This sequence encodes CASSLEGRVKNIQYF. The entire variable domain, with the rest obtained from reference TRBV5-1 and TRBJ2-4, is as follows: KAGVTQTPRYLIKTRGQQVTLSCSPISGHRSVSWYQQTPGQGLQFLFEYFSETQRNKGNFPGRFSGRQFSNSRSEMNVSTLELGDSALYLCASSLEGRVKNIQYFGAGTRLSVL.

This clone was observed a single time. V is TRBV20-1 and J is TRBJ2-3; D not resolved. V lost 0 bases and J 7 bases, leaving 5 bases between the germline ends. The CDR3 loop spans 11 amino acids. Germline V CDR1 and CDR2: DFQATT, SNEGSKA (reference sequence). The CDR3 loop is CSARDPNTQYF. The CDR3 DNA sequence: TGCAGTGCTAGAGATCCGAATACGCAGTATTTT.

The chain uses TRBV9 and TRBJ2-5; TRBD2 agrees at 10 bases. Germline assignment: CDR1 SGDLS and CDR2 YYNGEE. The CDR3 totals 17 residues. The V segment lost 0 bases and the J segment 5 bases; nucleotides outside the gene matches: 10. CDR3 DNA: TGTGCCAGCAGCGTAGGAGGTAGCGGGGGGTATGGGGAGACCCAGTACTTC. Translation gives CASSVGGSGGYGETQYF. The full variable domain, in which reference TRBV9 and TRBJ2-5 provide the parts outside the CDR3, is DSGVTQTPKHLITATGQRVTLRCSPRSGDLSVYWYQQSLDQGLQFLIQYYNGEERAKGNILERFSAQQFPDLHSELNLSSLELGDSALYFCASSVGGSGGYGETQYFGPGTRLLVL.

This sequence joins TRBV6-5 and TRBJ2-2; 8 bases agree with TRBD1. Trimming at V came to 4 bases and at J to 4 bases, leaving 5 bases not matched to a gene. Germline values: CDR1 MNHEY, CDR2 SVGAGI. This CDR3 is built from 15 residues. The CDR3 nucleotides are TGTGCCAGCAGTTCAGGGGGCGGAATCACCGGGGAGCTGTTTTTT. It translates to CASSSGGGITGELFF.